A selection of T cell receptor beta chains follows, all from one sample in a study of shared clonotypes between healthy human individuals. The repertoire was sequenced with immunoSEQ multiplex PCR; TCRdb's copy has only in-frame clones and lacks some. The table lists some 1.4 million clones, more than 95% of them singletons. Sequencing input: naive CD4+ T cells sorted from blood. The receptor source for this set is a man aged 25 to 45 in good health. Each CDR3 is given with its conserved first and last residue. A D gene is named only where the DNA matches it firmly. Clone size is shown for a subset of rows, as once, few, many or a class of expanded clone.

cdr3_length: 11
v_call: TRBV11-2
j_call: TRBJ2-7
clone_size: -
d_call: -
cdr3_aa: CASSLNYEQYF
cdr3_nt: TGTGCCAGCAGCTTAAACTACGAGCAGTACTTC

cdr3_length: 15
v_call: TRBV18
j_call: TRBJ1-4
clone_size: once
d_call: -
cdr3_aa: CASSRRTATNEKLFF
cdr3_nt: TGTGCCAGCTCACGTAGGACAGCAACTAATGAAAAACTGTTTTTT

cdr3_length: 16
v_call: TRBV5-6
j_call: TRBJ1-5
clone_size: -
d_call: -
cdr3_aa: CASSSSLIGADQPQHF
cdr3_nt: TGTGCCAGCAGCTCATCACTGATTGGGGCGGATCAGCCCCAGCATTTT

cdr3_length: 15
v_call: TRBV6-5
j_call: TRBJ2-1
clone_size: -
d_call: TRBD2
cdr3_aa: CASSLGLGVYNEQFF
cdr3_nt: TGTGCCAGCAGCCTGGGACTAGGAGTATACAATGAGCAGTTCTTC

cdr3_length: 13
v_call: TRBV6-4
j_call: TRBJ2-3
clone_size: -
d_call: -
cdr3_aa: CASSDRGTDTQYF
cdr3_nt: TGTGCCAGCAGTGACCGGGGTACAGATACGCAGTATTTT

cdr3_length: 14
v_call: TRBV2
j_call: TRBJ1-1
clone_size: -
d_call: -
cdr3_aa: CATRRMGRNTEAFF
cdr3_nt: TGTGCCACCCGTCGTATGGGGAGGAACACTGAAGCTTTCTTT

cdr3_length: 14
v_call: TRBV5-1
j_call: TRBJ2-3
clone_size: -
d_call: TRBD1
cdr3_aa: CASRQGAETDTQYF
cdr3_nt: TGCGCCAGCCGACAGGGGGCAGAGACAGATACGCAGTATTTT

cdr3_length: 15
v_call: TRBV11-2
j_call: TRBJ2-7
clone_size: -
d_call: -
cdr3_aa: CASGAWGYSSYEQYF
cdr3_nt: TGTGCCAGCGGGGCCTGGGGTTATAGTTCCTACGAGCAGTACTTC

cdr3_length: 17
v_call: TRBV28
j_call: TRBJ2-6
clone_size: -
d_call: -
cdr3_aa: CASTGPGQSSGANVLTF
cdr3_nt: TGTGCCAGCACCGGACCGGGACAAAGCTCTGGGGCCAACGTCCTGACTTTC

cdr3_length: 14
v_call: TRBV5-4
j_call: TRBJ1-2
clone_size: -
d_call: TRBD1
cdr3_aa: CASSLTGGSYGYTF
cdr3_nt: TGTGCCAGCAGCCTAACAGGGGGTAGCTATGGCTACACCTTC

cdr3_length: 14
v_call: TRBV28
j_call: TRBJ1-5
clone_size: once
d_call: -
cdr3_aa: CASSRGGPNQPQHF
cdr3_nt: TGTGCCAGCAGTCGCGGGGGGCCCAATCAGCCCCAGCATTTT

cdr3_length: 16
v_call: TRBV6-5
j_call: TRBJ2-5
clone_size: -
d_call: -
cdr3_aa: CASSYMNYDRSETQYF
cdr3_nt: TGTGCCAGCAGTTACATGAATTACGACAGGTCAGAGACCCAGTACTTC

cdr3_length: 15
v_call: TRBV9
j_call: TRBJ2-5
clone_size: -
d_call: -
cdr3_aa: CASSVVAGAEETQYF
cdr3_nt: TGTGCCAGCAGCGTAGTCGCGGGGGCAGAAGAGACCCAGTACTTC

cdr3_length: 12
v_call: TRBV18
j_call: TRBJ1-2
clone_size: few
d_call: -
cdr3_aa: CASSPSGDGYTF
cdr3_nt: TGTGCCAGCTCACCATCAGGGGATGGCTACACCTTC

cdr3_length: 15
v_call: TRBV7-6
j_call: TRBJ2-7
clone_size: -
d_call: TRBD1
cdr3_aa: CASSPQWGTGVEQYF
cdr3_nt: TGTGCCAGCAGCCCCCAGTGGGGGACAGGGGTCGAGCAGTACTTC

cdr3_length: 15
v_call: TRBV7-6
j_call: TRBJ1-2
clone_size: -
d_call: TRBD1
cdr3_aa: CASSLGDRVDYGYTF
cdr3_nt: TGTGCCAGCAGCTTAGGCGACAGGGTGGACTATGGCTACACCTTC

cdr3_length: 17
v_call: TRBV28
j_call: TRBJ1-5
clone_size: -
d_call: TRBD1
cdr3_aa: CASLRSDRGWVNQPQHF
cdr3_nt: TGTGCCAGTCTTAGGAGTGACAGGGGGTGGGTCAATCAGCCCCAGCATTTT

cdr3_length: 12
v_call: TRBV2
j_call: TRBJ2-5
clone_size: -
d_call: -
cdr3_aa: CASSDRWETQYF
cdr3_nt: TGTGCCAGCAGTGACCGGTGGGAGACCCAGTACTTC

cdr3_length: 14
v_call: TRBV30
j_call: TRBJ2-5
clone_size: -
d_call: TRBD1
cdr3_aa: CAQDSTGWRETQYF
cdr3_nt: TGTGCACAAGACTCGACAGGGTGGAGAGAGACCCAGTACTTC

cdr3_length: 12
v_call: TRBV7-3
j_call: TRBJ2-2
clone_size: -
d_call: -
cdr3_aa: CASSLKNQELFF
cdr3_nt: TGTGCCAGCAGCTTAAAGAACCAGGAGCTGTTTTTT

cdr3_length: 14
v_call: TRBV6-1
j_call: TRBJ2-1
clone_size: -
d_call: TRBD2
cdr3_aa: CASSAGGSNNEQFF
cdr3_nt: TGTGCCAGCAGTGCTGGCGGGAGCAACAATGAGCAGTTCTTC

cdr3_length: 18
v_call: TRBV28
j_call: TRBJ1-2
clone_size: -
d_call: TRBD1
cdr3_aa: CASSQGGARGIPGYGYTF
cdr3_nt: TGTGCCAGCAGTCAGGGGGGTGCCCGGGGAATCCCAGGATATGGCTACACCTTC

cdr3_length: 15
v_call: TRBV7-9
j_call: TRBJ2-7
clone_size: -
d_call: -
cdr3_aa: CASSRGTANSYEQYF
cdr3_nt: TGTGCCAGCAGCCGCGGGACAGCAAACTCCTACGAGCAGTACTTC

cdr3_length: 13
v_call: TRBV10-2
j_call: TRBJ1-5
clone_size: -
d_call: TRBD1
cdr3_aa: CASSEDRGQPQHF
cdr3_nt: TGCGCCAGCAGTGAGGACAGGGGTCAGCCCCAGCATTTT

cdr3_length: 16
v_call: TRBV29-1
j_call: TRBJ1-2
clone_size: -
d_call: TRBD1
cdr3_aa: CSVGQSGTGKDHGYTF
cdr3_nt: TGCAGCGTTGGACAATCCGGGACAGGGAAAGATCATGGCTACACCTTC

cdr3_length: 13
v_call: TRBV5-4
j_call: TRBJ2-7
clone_size: -
d_call: -
cdr3_aa: CASSTPRGYEQYF
cdr3_nt: TGTGCCAGCAGCACGCCGCGGGGCTACGAGCAGTACTTC

cdr3_length: 14
v_call: TRBV5-4
j_call: TRBJ2-7
clone_size: -
d_call: -
cdr3_aa: CASSSGGTTYEQYF
cdr3_nt: TGTGCCAGCAGTTCAGGCGGGACGACCTACGAGCAGTACTTC

cdr3_length: 12
v_call: TRBV25-1
j_call: TRBJ2-6
clone_size: once
d_call: -
cdr3_aa: CASSTGANVLTF
cdr3_nt: TGTGCCAGCAGTACAGGGGCCAACGTCCTGACTTTC

cdr3_length: 16
v_call: TRBV11-3
j_call: TRBJ2-2
clone_size: -
d_call: TRBD2
cdr3_aa: CASSLLAGAGTGELFF
cdr3_nt: TGTGCCAGCAGCTTACTAGCGGGAGCGGGCACCGGGGAGCTGTTTTTT

cdr3_length: 14
v_call: TRBV2
j_call: TRBJ2-1
clone_size: -
d_call: TRBD1
cdr3_aa: CASSWDRGRNEQFF
cdr3_nt: TGTGCCAGCAGTTGGGACAGGGGGCGGAATGAGCAGTTCTTC

cdr3_length: 14
v_call: TRBV5-5
j_call: TRBJ2-5
clone_size: once
d_call: -
cdr3_aa: CASSLSAGRETQYF
cdr3_nt: TGTGCCAGCAGCTTAAGCGCGGGGAGGGAGACCCAGTACTTC

cdr3_length: 16
v_call: TRBV27
j_call: TRBJ1-4
clone_size: -
d_call: TRBD1
cdr3_aa: CASSYGQGTPGEKLFF
cdr3_nt: TGTGCCAGCAGTTATGGACAGGGGACTCCTGGTGAAAAACTGTTTTTT

cdr3_length: 13
v_call: TRBV6-5
j_call: TRBJ1-1
clone_size: -
d_call: -
cdr3_aa: CASSYGKNTEAFF
cdr3_nt: TGTGCCAGCAGTTACGGCAAAAACACTGAAGCTTTCTTT

cdr3_length: 16
v_call: TRBV5-5
j_call: TRBJ2-7
clone_size: -
d_call: -
cdr3_aa: CASSLGPGRSSYEQYF
cdr3_nt: TGTGCCAGCAGCTTGGGTCCTGGCAGGAGCTCCTACGAGCAGTACTTC

cdr3_length: 12
v_call: TRBV7-8
j_call: TRBJ2-7
clone_size: -
d_call: TRBD1
cdr3_aa: CASSLTGYEQYF
cdr3_nt: TGTGCCAGCAGCTTGACAGGGTACGAGCAGTACTTC

cdr3_length: 16
v_call: TRBV5-1
j_call: TRBJ2-7
clone_size: -
d_call: TRBD1
cdr3_aa: CASSPWGDRGNYEQYF
cdr3_nt: TGCGCCAGCAGTCCCTGGGGGGACAGGGGAAACTACGAGCAGTACTTC

cdr3_length: 16
v_call: TRBV6-6
j_call: TRBJ2-7
clone_size: once
d_call: TRBD1
cdr3_aa: CASSSLNRGKPYEQYF
cdr3_nt: TGTGCCAGCAGTTCTCTAAACAGGGGAAAGCCCTACGAGCAGTACTTC

cdr3_length: 16
v_call: TRBV5-1
j_call: TRBJ2-2
clone_size: -
d_call: -
cdr3_aa: CASSLALAANTGELFF
cdr3_nt: TGCGCCAGCAGCTTGGCGTTGGCAGCGAACACCGGGGAGCTGTTTTTT

cdr3_length: 16
v_call: TRBV6-5
j_call: TRBJ2-1
clone_size: -
d_call: -
cdr3_aa: CASSSFGAKVYNEQFF
cdr3_nt: TGTGCCAGCAGTTCCTTTGGGGCGAAAGTATACAATGAGCAGTTCTTC

cdr3_length: 16
v_call: TRBV6-5
j_call: TRBJ1-4
clone_size: -
d_call: -
cdr3_aa: CASSYSPLGVNEKLFF
cdr3_nt: TGTGCCAGCAGTTACTCCCCCCTGGGAGTTAATGAAAAACTGTTTTTT

cdr3_length: 20
v_call: TRBV15
j_call: TRBJ2-3
clone_size: -
d_call: TRBD2
cdr3_aa: CATSSWGLAGGQRRGDTQYF
cdr3_nt: TGTGCCACCAGCAGTTGGGGACTAGCGGGAGGTCAAAGGAGGGGAGATACGCAGTATTTT

cdr3_length: 17
v_call: TRBV5-6
j_call: TRBJ2-7
clone_size: -
d_call: -
cdr3_aa: CASSPPGGRANSYEQYF
cdr3_nt: TGTGCCAGCAGCCCCCCCGGAGGGCGGGCTAACTCCTACGAGCAGTACTTC

cdr3_length: 15
v_call: TRBV18
j_call: TRBJ2-7
clone_size: -
d_call: TRBD1
cdr3_aa: CASSPGQGKGYEQYF
cdr3_nt: TGTGCCAGCTCACCGGGACAGGGTAAGGGGTACGAGCAGTACTTC

cdr3_length: 15
v_call: TRBV6-1
j_call: TRBJ2-4
clone_size: -
d_call: -
cdr3_aa: CASSEKRSTKNIQYF
cdr3_nt: TGTGCCAGCAGTGAAAAGAGGAGCACGAAAAACATTCAGTACTTC

cdr3_length: 14
v_call: TRBV5-1
j_call: TRBJ2-5
clone_size: -
d_call: -
cdr3_aa: CASSLFTGQETQYF
cdr3_nt: TGCGCCAGCAGCTTGTTTACGGGACAAGAGACCCAGTACTTC

cdr3_length: 15
v_call: TRBV6-5
j_call: TRBJ2-1
clone_size: -
d_call: TRBD2
cdr3_aa: CASSSAGGPSNEQFF
cdr3_nt: TGTGCCAGCAGTTCAGCGGGAGGGCCATCCAATGAGCAGTTCTTC

cdr3_length: 16
v_call: TRBV4-2
j_call: TRBJ2-7
clone_size: -
d_call: -
cdr3_aa: CASSQATGDATYEQYF
cdr3_nt: TGTGCCAGCAGCCAAGCAACAGGCGACGCAACCTACGAGCAGTACTTC

cdr3_length: 15
v_call: TRBV28
j_call: TRBJ2-1
clone_size: -
d_call: -
cdr3_aa: CASSSVAVPNNEQFF
cdr3_nt: TGTGCCAGCAGTTCCGTAGCCGTACCAAACAATGAGCAGTTCTTC

cdr3_length: 16
v_call: TRBV7-9
j_call: TRBJ2-1
clone_size: -
d_call: TRBD2
cdr3_aa: CASGRGGLAGGGEQFF
cdr3_nt: TGTGCCAGCGGGAGGGGAGGCCTAGCGGGAGGGGGTGAGCAGTTCTTC

cdr3_length: 15
v_call: TRBV6-5
j_call: TRBJ2-7
clone_size: -
d_call: TRBD2
cdr3_aa: CASTQRTSGNLEQYF
cdr3_nt: TGTGCCAGCACCCAAAGGACTAGCGGGAATTTGGAGCAGTACTTC

cdr3_length: 13
v_call: TRBV27
j_call: TRBJ1-2
clone_size: -
d_call: -
cdr3_aa: CASSLGGNYGYTF
cdr3_nt: TGTGCCAGCAGTTTGGGGGGGAACTATGGCTACACCTTC

cdr3_length: 13
v_call: TRBV19
j_call: TRBJ2-7
clone_size: once
d_call: TRBD2
cdr3_aa: CASSSRGVYEQYF
cdr3_nt: TGTGCCAGTAGTAGCCGGGGGGTCTACGAGCAGTACTTC

cdr3_length: 14
v_call: TRBV10-1
j_call: TRBJ2-7
clone_size: once
d_call: TRBD1
cdr3_aa: CASREPGQGDEQYF
cdr3_nt: TGCGCCAGCAGGGAACCGGGACAGGGGGACGAGCAGTACTTC

cdr3_length: 15
v_call: TRBV11-3
j_call: TRBJ2-7
clone_size: -
d_call: TRBD2
cdr3_aa: CASSLRGEGSYEQYF
cdr3_nt: TGTGCCAGCAGCTTAAGAGGGGAGGGCTCCTACGAGCAGTACTTC